Listed here is a single T cell receptor beta chain. The antigen is unknown. The data stem from a study of T cells after yellow fever vaccination. For the study at large: SMART-Seq v4 Ultra Low Input prepared the low-cell-number fractions. Study-wide findings and caveats: Within FACS-sorted repertoires, abundant clonotypes contaminating from the bulk population could be present. Weaker overall, the secondary response nonetheless peaked faster (day 5 versus 15).

The TCR cDNA carried a universal primer site and UMIs from 5'RACE template switching. TCRdb analysed the 5' RACE reads with MiXCR anew, one entry per CDR3 protein. Among 450,000 to 650,000 distinct CDR3 sequences listed, 21% were seen once. The V and J ends lost 2 bases and 2 bases respectively, with 9 bases between them. This CDR3 spans 14 amino acids. The germline CDR1 and CDR2 sequences are SGHTA and FQGNSA. The source was PBMCs, collected less than 25 days after the first yellow fever vaccination. The TCR sequence derives from a man between 18 and 35 years old who received the YFV17D yellow fever vaccine. The chain is built from TRBV7-2 and TRBJ1-2; D gene ambiguous. In nucleotides, the CDR3 is TGTGCCAGCAGCTTAATTCCAGTCAACTATGGCTACACCTTC. Its translation: CASSLIPVNYGYTF.